The clone carrying this TCR beta chain was observed once. In the study's own analysis: Reference gene primer amplification gave estimated nucleated cell counts. Data came from immunoSEQ multiplex PCR; TCRdb stores just in-frame clones and leaves some out. That table gives V, J and clone size, and the DNA gave D and trimming. The sample contains about 670,000 clones, about 90% of which appear only once. The CDR3 loop spans 12 amino acids. V trimming: 6 bases; J trimming: 4 bases; junction bases outside the gene matches: 3. Germline V CDR1 and CDR2: MNHNY, SVGAGI (reference sequence). This entry comes from a study of blood T cell repertoires in COVID-19. Across the whole study: The United States, Italy and Spain provided the acute and convalescent COVID-19 samples. PBMCs, B-cell-depleted T cells, or T cells provided the cDNA or gDNA that made up the material.

The J gene is TRBJ2-7, the V gene TRBV6-6, with 7 bases fitting TRBD1. Sequenced input: peripheral blood. This receptor was identified in a woman aged 18-29 years with acute or convalescent COVID-19. CDR3 in amino acids: CASRPQGYEQYF. CDR3 sequence (DNA): TGTGCCAGCAGACCACAGGGGTACGAGCAGTACTTC.